This paragraph covers one T cell receptor (beta chain) sequence. The RNA, about 0.5 to 1 ug, was put through reverse transcription using random hexamers. TCRdb redid the calling of the immunoSEQ multiplex PCR reads with MiXCR, one entry per CDR3 protein. Of some 400,000 distinct CDR3 sequences in the sample, about 85% are singletons; the top ten hold roughly 0.11%. Blood CD8+ and CD4+ T cells underwent high-throughput TCR beta sequencing. The multiple sclerosis control group consisted of treatment-naive patients whose relapsing-remitting disease, which was either stable or active, fulfilled revised McDonald criteria. The data were obtained in a study of CD8 T cells in Susac syndrome. This CDR3 is 16 amino acids long. Trimming at V came to 4 bases and at J to 2 bases, leaving 12 bases not matched to a gene. CDR1 and CDR2 (germline): DFQATT, SNEGSKA (reference sequence).

The V gene is TRBV20-1, the J gene TRBJ2-7; TRBD1 aligns across 9 bases. The sequenced sample consisted of CD8+ T cells from PBMCs. The TCR originated in a human donor with multiple sclerosis. The CDR3 here is CSATTFDRGAPYEQYF. DNA of the CDR3: TGCAGTGCTACCACTTTTGACAGGGGGGCCCCCTACGAGCAGTACTTC.